This T cell receptor (beta chain) appears in the sequencing data of a study of OX40 agonist ivuxolimab in advanced cancers. V was pared by 4 bases and J by 4 bases, with 13 bases between. The length of the CDR3 is 14 residues. Germline lookup yields CDR1 SEHNR and CDR2 FQNEAQ (reference sequence). Study results and limitations: More expanded clones were seen, on average, in CD8+ T cells than in CD4+. Doses of 0.1 to 3.0 mg/kg were accompanied by clonal expansion of CD4+ and CD8+ blood T cells by week 6.

Comment on this clone: The antigen is not known.

Only in-frame clones appear in the TCRdb table, and some are missing; sequencing was by immunoSEQ multiplex PCR. The sample has fewer than 100,000 clones, approximately 80% seen once. The sequence derives from an adult with an advanced solid tumor such as melanoma, head and neck, liver or kidney cancer. Sample: CD4+ or CD8+ T cells sorted from blood, taken in a trial of the OX40 agonist ivuxolimab. The chain recombines TRBV7-9 with TRBJ1-2; D is perhaps TRBD1 (6 bases). CDR3 region: CASSSELDSYGYTF. The DNA of the CDR3 is TGTGCCAGCAGCTCAGAACTGGACAGCTATGGCTACACCTTC.